Sequencing of this TCR beta chain was carried out in a study of OX40 agonist ivuxolimab in advanced cancers. Repertoires were generated with immunoSEQ multiplex PCR, while TCRdb's copy carries only in-frame clones and drops some. The repertoire holds fewer than 75,000 clones, with 87% as singletons. Study outcomes and limitations: Expanded peripheral T cell antigen specificity was not determined. Certain nonresponders additionally had low normalized T-cell clonal expansion.

Concerning this clone: The antigen is unknown.

The CDR3 runs 14 residues. V lost 6 bases, J lost 1 base, and 10 bases lay in between. Germline V gene lookup returns CDR1 SNHLY and CDR2 FYNNEI. The source material was CD4+ or CD8+ T cells sorted from blood, sampled in a trial of the OX40 agonist ivuxolimab. This TCR came from an adult with an advanced solid tumor such as melanoma, head and neck, liver or kidney cancer. The gene calls are TRBV2 and TRBJ1-5; perhaps TRBD1 as D (6 bases). CDR3 sequence: CASRPTGSNQPQHF. The CDR3 DNA reads as TGTGCCAGCAGGCCCACAGGGAGCAATCAGCCCCAGCATTTT.